The TCR beta chain under discussion was sequenced for a study of blood T cell repertoires in COVID-19. Across the whole study: Acute and convalescent COVID-19 specimens originated in the United States, Italy and Spain.

Living in about two dozen US areas, the participants were between about 18 and 100 years of age. Participant-reported clinical history was the basis for cohort assignment. Only in-frame clones appear in the TCRdb table, and some are missing; sequencing was by immunoSEQ multiplex PCR. The sample lists 190,000 or so clones; roughly 87% were seen once. V dropped 1 base and J dropped 3; count of bases not matched to a gene: 2. This CDR3 spans 16 amino acids. Germline CDR1 reads LNHDA; CDR2 reads SQIVND (reference sequence). Sequencing was carried out using PBMCs or T cells enriched from blood (not recorded which). The J gene is TRBJ2-2, the V gene TRBV19, with 10 bases lining up with TRBD2. The TCR originated in a man aged 18 to 30 with acute COVID-19. For the CDR3, the DNA is TGTGCCAGTAGTATAGGGACTAGCGGATACACCGGGGAGCTGTTTTTT. This sequence encodes CASSIGTSGYTGELFF.